Listed below are T cell receptor beta chains from one sample, sequenced in a study of vaccination and CD4 T cells after COVID-19. Via MiXCR, TCRdb re-called the PCR reads, giving one row per CDR3 protein. The repertoire holds over 9,000 distinct CDR3 sequences, around 50% seen once, with roughly 9.6% in the top ten. Their recognized antigens are unknown. Sequenced sample: CD4+ T cells from blood, cultured in vitro. Every receptor here comes from a human donor who had recovered from COVID-19. Each CDR3 is given with its conserved first and last residue. Each record gives: CDR3 protein, CDR3 DNA, J gene, clone size, D gene, V gene. D genes are given only for firm matches. Only part of the rows carry a size: once, few, many, or a class if the clone is expanded.

CDR3: CASSRGQRGLEQYF
DNA: TGCGCCAGCAGCCGCGGACAGAGGGGGCTCGAGCAGTACTTC
J: TRBJ2-7
size: NA
D: TRBD1
V: TRBV5-1

CDR3: CASSYREDGYTF
DNA: TGTGCCAGCAGCTACAGGGAGGATGGCTACACCTTC
J: TRBJ1-2
size: few
D: NA
V: TRBV7-2

CDR3: CASSLLGVPTDTQYF
DNA: TGTGCCAGCAGCTTACTAGGAGTACCAACAGATACGCAGTATTTT
J: TRBJ2-3
size: NA
D: NA
V: TRBV7-8

CDR3: CASSPHSGRADTDTQYF
DNA: TGTGCCAGCAGTCCCCACAGCGGGAGGGCCGACACAGATACGCAGTATTTT
J: TRBJ2-3
size: NA
D: TRBD2
V: TRBV28

CDR3: CASSQPGRRGYTF
DNA: TGTGCCAGCAGCCAACCGGGGCGGAGGGGCTACACCTTC
J: TRBJ1-2
size: NA
D: NA
V: TRBV14

CDR3: CSARDVAGLAKNIQYF
DNA: TGCAGTGCTAGAGATGTCGCAGGACTAGCCAAAAACATTCAGTACTTC
J: TRBJ2-4
size: few
D: NA
V: TRBV20-1

CDR3: CASSFSVVGSNNSPLHF
DNA: TGTGCCAGTAGTTTTTCTGTGGTGGGTTCGAATAATTCACCCCTCCACTTT
J: TRBJ1-6
size: once
D: NA
V: TRBV19

CDR3: CASSAGRRIYGYTF
DNA: TGTGCCAGCAGCGCGGGACGGAGAATCTATGGCTACACCTTC
J: TRBJ1-2
size: NA
D: NA
V: TRBV11-2

CDR3: CASSQRDGYNSPLHF
DNA: TGCGCCAGCAGCCAACGGGACGGATATAATTCACCCCTCCACTTT
J: TRBJ1-6
size: NA
D: NA
V: TRBV4-1

CDR3: CASSLGQGVSYEQYF
DNA: TGTGCCAGCAGCTTAGGTCAGGGGGTCTCCTACGAGCAGTACTTC
J: TRBJ2-7
size: NA
D: TRBD1
V: TRBV7-9

CDR3: CASSTEIGQPQHF
DNA: TGTGCCAGCAGCACTGAGATAGGTCAGCCCCAGCATTTT
J: TRBJ1-5
size: few
D: NA
V: TRBV6-4

CDR3: CASSIGRGRSSYGYTF
DNA: TGTGCCAGTAGTATCGGCAGGGGGAGGTCTAGCTATGGCTACACCTTC
J: TRBJ1-2
size: few
D: TRBD1
V: TRBV19

CDR3: CAWSLASDQPQHF
DNA: TGTGCCTGGAGTCTAGCGTCAGATCAGCCCCAGCATTTT
J: TRBJ1-5
size: NA
D: NA
V: TRBV30

CDR3: CASSEFGNSPLHF
DNA: TGTGCCAGCAGTGAATTCGGAAATTCACCCCTCCACTTT
J: TRBJ1-6
size: NA
D: NA
V: TRBV25-1

CDR3: CSAYGGETQYF
DNA: TGCAGTGCTTATGGGGGAGAGACCCAGTACTTC
J: TRBJ2-5
size: NA
D: NA
V: TRBV20-1

CDR3: CASSLHKGDEQFF
DNA: TGTGCCAGCTCCTTACACAAAGGGGATGAGCAGTTCTTC
J: TRBJ2-1
size: NA
D: NA
V: TRBV18

CDR3: CASKEPGANVLTF
DNA: TGTGCCAGTAAGGAACCTGGGGCCAACGTCCTGACTTTC
J: TRBJ2-6
size: NA
D: NA
V: TRBV19

CDR3: CASSLARNAYNEQFF
DNA: TGTGCCAGCAGCTTAGCGCGAAACGCGTACAATGAGCAGTTCTTC
J: TRBJ2-1
size: few
D: NA
V: TRBV7-2

CDR3: CASSPKRLAGGAETQYF
DNA: TGTGCCAGCTCACCTAAGAGACTAGCGGGAGGTGCTGAGACCCAGTACTTC
J: TRBJ2-5
size: NA
D: TRBD2
V: TRBV18

CDR3: CASSLAGTGGTDTQYF
DNA: TGTGCCAGCAGCTTGGCCGGGACAGGAGGAACAGATACGCAGTATTTT
J: TRBJ2-3
size: NA
D: TRBD1
V: TRBV7-2

CDR3: CSAGGQGSQPQHF
DNA: TGCAGTGCTGGGGGACAGGGAAGTCAGCCCCAGCATTTT
J: TRBJ1-5
size: few
D: TRBD1
V: TRBV20-1

CDR3: CACRGLGYEQYF
DNA: TGTGCCTGCAGGGGATTGGGCTACGAGCAGTACTTC
J: TRBJ2-7
size: NA
D: NA
V: TRBV28

CDR3: CASSFGSSEQYF
DNA: TGTGCCAGCAGTTTTGGGTCCTCCGAGCAGTACTTC
J: TRBJ2-7
size: NA
D: NA
V: TRBV28

CDR3: CASSSGLRGLGREKLFF
DNA: TGTGCCAGCAGTTCGGGCCTCAGAGGCCTTGGGCGGGAAAAACTGTTTTTT
J: TRBJ1-4
size: NA
D: NA
V: TRBV12-3/TRBV12-4

CDR3: CSARNNVAGELFF
DNA: TGCAGTGCTAGAAATAATGTGGCCGGGGAGCTGTTTTTT
J: TRBJ2-2
size: NA
D: NA
V: TRBV20-1

CDR3: CASSINQGQLFF
DNA: TGTGCCAGTAGTATTAATCAGGGACAGCTGTTCTTC
J: TRBJ2-1
size: NA
D: TRBD1
V: TRBV19

CDR3: CSPDGRVGDTQYF
DNA: TGCAGTCCAGACGGCAGGGTTGGAGATACGCAGTATTTT
J: TRBJ2-3
size: few
D: NA
V: TRBV20-1

CDR3: CSAAGLGGYTF
DNA: TGCAGTGCTGCAGGGTTAGGCGGCTACACCTTC
J: TRBJ1-2
size: few
D: NA
V: TRBV20-1

CDR3: CSAAPPDRADEKLFF
DNA: TGCAGTGCGGCACCTCCGGACAGGGCAGACGAAAAACTGTTTTTT
J: TRBJ1-4
size: NA
D: TRBD1
V: TRBV20-1

CDR3: CASSLGPNQPQHF
DNA: TGTGCCAGCAGCTTAGGCCCCAATCAGCCCCAGCATTTT
J: TRBJ1-5
size: NA
D: NA
V: TRBV7-9

CDR3: CSARPRTSGRYNEQFF
DNA: TGCAGTGCTAGACCCAGGACTAGCGGCCGATACAATGAGCAGTTCTTC
J: TRBJ2-1
size: few
D: TRBD2
V: TRBV20-1

CDR3: CASQGGRVNTEAFF
DNA: TGTGCCAGTCAGGGGGGGAGAGTGAACACTGAAGCTTTCTTT
J: TRBJ1-1
size: NA
D: TRBD1
V: TRBV19

CDR3: CASRSGLNNSPLHF
DNA: TGTGCCAGTCGTTCTGGACTGAATAATTCACCCCTCCACTTT
J: TRBJ1-6
size: NA
D: NA
V: TRBV19

CDR3: CASSFVSREARDEQFF
DNA: TGTGCCAGCAGCTTTGTTTCGCGGGAGGCCAGGGATGAGCAGTTCTTC
J: TRBJ2-1
size: NA
D: TRBD2
V: TRBV7-3

CDR3: CAWTDRGVDGELFF
DNA: TGTGCCTGGACGGACAGGGGAGTTGACGGGGAGCTGTTTTTT
J: TRBJ2-2
size: once
D: TRBD1
V: TRBV30

CDR3: CASSEVGASVGYTF
DNA: TGTGCCAGCAGTGAAGTCGGTGCATCCGTTGGCTACACCTTC
J: TRBJ1-2
size: few
D: NA
V: TRBV6-1

CDR3: CASSPSHRGRTDTEAFF
DNA: TGTGCCAGCAGCCCCTCCCACAGGGGGCGCACGGACACTGAAGCTTTCTTT
J: TRBJ1-1
size: NA
D: TRBD1
V: TRBV4-2

CDR3: CASSLRTSGKRYNEQFF
DNA: TGTGCCAGCAGCTTAAGAACTAGCGGGAAACGCTACAATGAGCAGTTCTTC
J: TRBJ2-1
size: NA
D: TRBD2
V: TRBV7-2

CDR3: CATTTETTGNYGYTF
DNA: TGTGCCACTACGACGGAGACAACTGGTAACTATGGCTACACCTTC
J: TRBJ1-2
size: NA
D: NA
V: TRBV2

CDR3: CASSQVQTANTNTGELFF
DNA: TGTGCCAGCAGCCAAGTTCAGACCGCTAATACGAACACCGGGGAGCTGTTTTTT
J: TRBJ2-2
size: NA
D: NA
V: TRBV4-2

CDR3: CASSLGGPLNTSPLHF
DNA: TGTGCCAGCAGCTTAGGAGGTCCCCTAAACACATCACCCCTCCACTTT
J: TRBJ1-6
size: NA
D: NA
V: TRBV7-9

CDR3: CASSLGGSNTEAFF
DNA: TGTGCCAGCAGCCTGGGGGGGTCGAACACTGAAGCTTTCTTT
J: TRBJ1-1
size: once
D: NA
V: TRBV6-1

CDR3: CASSPRGNYGYTF
DNA: TGTGCCAGCAGTCCCCGCGGAAACTATGGCTACACCTTC
J: TRBJ1-2
size: NA
D: NA
V: TRBV12-3/TRBV12-4

CDR3: CSARESLTGGGEQYF
DNA: TGCAGTGCTAGAGAATCCTTGACAGGGGGCGGCGAGCAGTACTTC
J: TRBJ2-7
size: few
D: TRBD1
V: TRBV20-1

CDR3: CSASGPKEQYF
DNA: TGCAGTGCTAGTGGTCCTAAAGAGCAGTACTTC
J: TRBJ2-7
size: NA
D: NA
V: TRBV20-1

CDR3: CASSEETQYF
DNA: TGTGCCAGCAGCGAAGAGACCCAGTACTTC
J: TRBJ2-5
size: few
D: NA
V: TRBV28

CDR3: CASSDGTGTYEQYF
DNA: TGTGCCAGCAGTGATGGGACAGGAACCTACGAGCAGTACTTC
J: TRBJ2-7
size: NA
D: TRBD1
V: TRBV25-1

CDR3: CASSYLMGAREPQHF
DNA: TGTGCCAGCAGTTACCTTATGGGTGCCCGGGAGCCCCAGCATTTT
J: TRBJ1-5
size: NA
D: NA
V: TRBV6-2/TRBV6-3

CDR3: CASSFGTGNQPQHF
DNA: TGTGCCAGCAGTTTCGGGACAGGTAATCAGCCCCAGCATTTT
J: TRBJ1-5
size: NA
D: TRBD1
V: TRBV28

CDR3: CASSRSATNYGYTF
DNA: TGTGCCAGTAGTAGATCGGCCACTAACTATGGCTACACCTTC
J: TRBJ1-2
size: once
D: NA
V: TRBV19

CDR3: CASSEFVARGSYNSPLHF
DNA: TGTGCCAGCAGTGAATTTGTGGCGAGGGGCTCCTATAATTCACCCCTCCACTTT
J: TRBJ1-6
size: NA
D: NA
V: TRBV6-1

CDR3: CASSAENSNQPQHF
DNA: TGTGCCAGCAGTGCGGAGAATAGCAATCAGCCCCAGCATTTT
J: TRBJ1-5
size: few
D: NA
V: TRBV2

CDR3: CAISEAEGQIRINYGYTF
DNA: TGTGCCATCAGTGAGGCGGAAGGACAGATACGAATTAACTATGGCTACACCTTC
J: TRBJ1-2
size: NA
D: NA
V: TRBV10-3

CDR3: CSARGQGESNSPLHF
DNA: TGCAGTGCTAGAGGGCAGGGGGAGAGTAATTCACCCCTCCACTTT
J: TRBJ1-6
size: NA
D: TRBD1
V: TRBV20-1

CDR3: CASSRGTLAESTDTQYF
DNA: TGTGCCAGCAGCAGGGGGACGCTAGCGGAGAGCACAGATACGCAGTATTTT
J: TRBJ2-3
size: NA
D: NA
V: TRBV5-4

CDR3: CASSVRTVHNEQFF
DNA: TGTGCCAGCAGTGTTAGGACAGTCCACAATGAGCAGTTCTTC
J: TRBJ2-1
size: NA
D: NA
V: TRBV6-1

CDR3: CSASLPSGRSYNEQFF
DNA: TGCAGTGCTAGTCTCCCTAGCGGGAGGTCCTACAATGAGCAGTTCTTC
J: TRBJ2-1
size: once
D: TRBD2
V: TRBV20-1